The 4 T cell receptor beta chains given below trace back to one sample, sequenced in a study of blood T cell repertoires in COVID-19. Only in-frame clones appear in the TCRdb table, and some are missing; sequencing was by immunoSEQ multiplex PCR. The sample shows about 22,000 clones, 75% to 90% of them seen only once. Sample: peripheral blood. These receptors all come from a man older than 75 with active or convalescent COVID-19.

The DNA for the CDR3 is TGCGCCAGCAGCCTCTTCATGGCCACTGAAGCTTTCTTT. It is translated as CASSLFMATEAFF. The rearrangement links TRBV5-1 to TRBJ1-1; no clear D. The CDR3 is made up of 13 amino acids. CDR1 is SGHRS, CDR2 YFSETQ, per germline. V was clipped by 4 bases and J by 4 bases, with 11 bases between them. Variable domain in full (rest from reference TRBV5-1 and TRBJ1-1): KAGVTQTPRYLIKTRGQQVTLSCSPISGHRSVSWYQQTPGQGLQFLFEYFSETQRNKGNFPGRFSGRQFSNSRSEMNVSTLELGDSALYLCASSLFMATEAFFGQGTRLTVV.

J is TRBJ1-1 and V is TRBV18; 9 bases line up with TRBD1. CDR3 size: 16 residues. Looked up from germline, CDR1 is KGHSH and CDR2 is LQKENI. V dropped 5 bases and J dropped 1; count of bases not matched to a gene: 8. DNA for the CDR3: TGTGCCAGCTCAACAGGGACAGGGTTGAGGAACACTGAAGCTTTCTTT. Protein product: CASSTGTGLRNTEAFF.

This clone was seen only a few times. The chain links TRBV27 to TRBJ2-7, with TRBD2 as a possible D gene (6 bases). Germline CDR1 reads MNHEY; CDR2 reads SMNVEV (reference sequence). V was clipped by 3 bases and J by 0 bases, with 12 bases between them. The CDR3 spans 15 residues. CDR3 in amino acids: CASSFGGSPSYEQYF. The DNA for the CDR3 is TGTGCCAGCAGTTTTGGAGGGAGCCCCTCCTACGAGCAGTACTTC.

The chain joins TRBV6-5 to TRBJ2-7; tentatively, D is TRBD1 (5 bases). Trimming removed 0 bases at V and 2 bases at J, with 14 bases between. The CDR3 consists of 16 residues. The V gene's germline CDR1 is MNHEY and CDR2 SVGAGI. In DNA form, the CDR3 reads TGTGCCAGCAGTTACTCGAGAACAGGATCAGCCTACGAGCAGTACTTC. Amino acids: CASSYSRTGSAYEQYF.